The 7 T cell receptor beta chains below all came from one sample that was sequenced in a study of cytomegalovirus exposure and HLA in healthy donors. It was with 60 Vbeta and 13 Jbeta primers that the PCR ran. Some clones are missing from TCRdb's copy, which holds only in-frame ones; the method was immunoSEQ multiplex PCR. The sample holds 150,000 or so clones, approximately 75% seen once. Sequencing was done on a sample of PBMCs. The receptors shown here come from a man in his fifties in good health and CMV-seropositive.

The chain joins TRBV7-9 to TRBJ1-6; D unresolved. The CDR3 contains 15 residues. Germline assignment: CDR1 SEHNR and CDR2 FQNEAQ (reference sequence). The V and J ends lost 2 bases and 5 bases respectively, with 10 bases between them. CDR3 region: CASSLHGRNNSPLHF. The CDR3 DNA sequence: TGTGCCAGCAGCTTACATGGCAGAAATAATTCACCCCTCCACTTT. Filled out from reference TRBV7-9 and TRBJ1-6, the complete variable domain reads DTGVSQNPRHKITKRGQNVTFRCDPISEHNRLYWYRQTLGQGPEFLTYFQNEAQLEKSRLLSDRFSAERPKGSFSTLEIQRTEQGDSAMYLCASSLHGRNNSPLHFGNGTRLTVT.

This clone came up a few times. This sequence joins TRBV4-3 and TRBJ2-7, with D hard to call. The V end lost 0 bases, the J end lost 0 bases, and 9 bases lay between the germline ends. CDR3 length: 15 amino acids. Germline CDR1 and CDR2: LGHNA and YSLEER. CDR3 DNA sequence: TGCGCCAGCAGCCAAGATATTGGCGGCTCCTACGAGCAGTACTTC. Translation gives CASSQDIGGSYEQYF.

The CDR3 region is CASSTDRGSVSTDTQYF. In DNA form, the CDR3 reads TGCGCCAGCAGCACAGACAGGGGTTCTGTTAGCACAGATACGCAGTATTTT. The chain joins TRBV5-1 to TRBJ2-3; 8 bases agree with TRBD1. Looked up from germline, CDR1 is SGHRS and CDR2 is YFSETQ. Unmatched junction bases numbered 10, after V lost 4 bases and J lost 0 bases. The CDR3 loop spans 17 amino acids.

V gene TRBV7-9 combines with J gene TRBJ1-2, with TRBD1 as a possible D gene (5 bases). The CDR3 covers 13 residues. Germline V lookup: CDR1 SEHNR, CDR2 FQNEAQ (reference sequence). The V end lost 2 bases, the J end lost 7 bases, and 11 bases lay between the germline ends. CDR3 DNA: TGTGCCAGCAGCTTATCAGGGTCGGGTGGCTACACCTTC. Protein sequence: CASSLSGSGGYTF.

The chain has TRBV27 and TRBJ1-5; 9 bases align to TRBD1. There are 15 residues in the CDR3. Germline assignment: CDR1 MNHEY and CDR2 SMNVEV (reference sequence). Trimming took 3 bases from V and 4 from J; bases not matched to a gene: 4. The CDR3 bases are TGTGCCAGCAGTTTCGGGACAGGGTTAAATCAGCCCCAGCATTTT. This sequence encodes CASSFGTGLNQPQHF.

As concerns this clone: The junction departs from the called germline gene at one end, perhaps through a read error. This chain joins TRBV7-7 and TRBJ1-2; D gene ambiguous. This CDR3 comprises 13 residues. The germline V gene has CDR1 SSHAT and CDR2 FNYEAQ (reference sequence). Here the CDR3 reads CASSPLAEDGYTF. CDR3 bases: TGTGCTAGCAGCCCGCTAGCGGAGGACGGCTACACCTTC.

The chain uses TRBV4-2 and TRBJ2-7; 7 nucleotides match TRBD1. Germline V gene data show CDR1 as LGHNA and CDR2 as YNFKEQ. The V segment lost 8 bases and the J segment 4 bases; nucleotides outside the gene matches: 14. The CDR3 is made up of 15 amino acids. The CDR3 loop is CASSLTGTGVYEQYF. The CDR3 region has the DNA TGTGCCAGCTCCTTGACAGGGACCGGAGTTTACGAGCAGTACTTC.